This T cell receptor beta chain emerged from a study of T-cell reconstitution after alpha-beta-depleted transplantation in children. Overall study results and limits: The study reportedly traced alpha-beta T cells about two months after transplant to several hundred expanded graft clones. A year had passed since transplant, and T-cell counts and diversity by then came mostly from newly produced T cells. Surviving recipient cells, namely T cells and thymic progenitors, were the source of high day-60 TCRbeta diversity in some patients.

The table lists this clonotype with many counts. The antigen is undetermined. Unique molecular identifiers were incorporated into the prepared TCRbeta library. TCRdb analysed the PCR reads with MiXCR anew, one entry per CDR3 protein. This table holds hundreds of thousands of distinct CDR3 sequences, roughly 16% found once. The origin of this receptor is a boy under two years old who had a stem cell transplant for Wiskott-Aldrich syndrome, so the T cells may come from the graft donor. This material consisted of PBMCs, mostly from graft donor cells, taken 360 days after TCRalphabeta/CD19-depleted stem cell transplant.

The CDR3 bases are TGCAGCGTTGATGTGGACAGGGCGTATGGCTACACCTTC. Amino acids: CSVDVDRAYGYTF. This chain uses TRBV29-1 with TRBJ1-2; 8 positions agree with TRBD1. This CDR3 is built from 13 residues. The ends lost 3 bases at V and 5 bases at J; junction bases unmatched: 5. Germline values: CDR1 SQVTM, CDR2 ANQGSEA.